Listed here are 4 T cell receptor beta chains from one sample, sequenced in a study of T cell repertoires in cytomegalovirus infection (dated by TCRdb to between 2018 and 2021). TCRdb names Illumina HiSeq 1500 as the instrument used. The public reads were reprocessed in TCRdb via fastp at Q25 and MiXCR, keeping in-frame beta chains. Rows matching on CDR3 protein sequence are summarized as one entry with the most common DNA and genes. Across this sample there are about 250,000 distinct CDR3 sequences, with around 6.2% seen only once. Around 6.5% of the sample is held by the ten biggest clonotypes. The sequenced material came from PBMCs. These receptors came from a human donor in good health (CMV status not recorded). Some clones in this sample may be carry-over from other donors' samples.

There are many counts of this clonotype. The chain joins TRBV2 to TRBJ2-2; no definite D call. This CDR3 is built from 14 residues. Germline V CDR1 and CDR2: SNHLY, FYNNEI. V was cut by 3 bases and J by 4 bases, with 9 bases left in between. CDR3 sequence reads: CASSDWGSTGELFF. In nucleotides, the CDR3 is TGTGCCAGCAGTGACTGGGGTAGCACCGGGGAGCTGTTTTTT.

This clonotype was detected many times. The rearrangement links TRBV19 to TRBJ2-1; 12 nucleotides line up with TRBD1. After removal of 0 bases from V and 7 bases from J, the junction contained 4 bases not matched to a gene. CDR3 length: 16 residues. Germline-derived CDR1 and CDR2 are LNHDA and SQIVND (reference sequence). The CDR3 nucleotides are TGTGCCAGTAGTATAGAATTGGGACAGGGGGCTAATGAGCAGTTCTTC. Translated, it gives CASSIELGQGANEQFF. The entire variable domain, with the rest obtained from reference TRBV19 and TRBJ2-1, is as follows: DGGITQSPKYLFRKEGQNVTLSCEQNLNHDAMYWYRQDPGQGLRLIYYSQIVNDFQKGDIAEGYSVSREKKESFPLTVTSAQKNPTAFYLCASSIELGQGANEQFFGPGTRLTVL.

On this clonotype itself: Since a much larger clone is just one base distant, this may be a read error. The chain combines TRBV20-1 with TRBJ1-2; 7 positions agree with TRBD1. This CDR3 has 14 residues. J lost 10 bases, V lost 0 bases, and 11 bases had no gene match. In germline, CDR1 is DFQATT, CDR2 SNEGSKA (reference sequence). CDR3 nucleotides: TGCAGTGCTAGAGATCATGAGGGGGCCTTCGTCTACACCTTC. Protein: CSARDHEGAFVYTF.

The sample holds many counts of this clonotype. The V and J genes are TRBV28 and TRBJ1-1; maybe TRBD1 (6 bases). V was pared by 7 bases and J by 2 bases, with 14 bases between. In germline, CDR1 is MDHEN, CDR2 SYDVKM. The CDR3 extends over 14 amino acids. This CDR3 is CASIIGGPNTEAFF. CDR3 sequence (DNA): TGTGCCAGCATTATAGGGGGTCCCAACACTGAAGCTTTCTTT.